A single sample gave rise to the 19 T cell receptor beta chains below, sequenced in a study of response to subunit inactivated influenza vaccine. TCRdb re-derived calls from the RT-PCR reads in MiXCR, one entry per CDR3 protein. The profile shows fewer than 550,000 distinct CDR3 sequences, 25% of them singletons. The sample consisted of CD4+ T cells sorted from PBMCs, taken about 5 days after vaccination. These receptors were taken from a man in his fifties or sixties who received an inactivated influenza vaccine.

The V call is TRBV5-1, the J call TRBJ2-7; 13 bases are shared with TRBD2. The CDR3 extends over 18 amino acids. CDR1 and CDR2 (germline): SGHRS, YFSETQ. The V gene end was trimmed by 3 bases and the J gene end by 2 bases; junction bases not matched to a gene: 11. The CDR3 DNA reads as TGCGCCAGCAGCTCTTTGGGGACTAGCGGGATACGACCCTACGAGCAGTACTTC. Translating it yields CASSSLGTSGIRPYEQYF.

This clonotype showed up just a few times. V and J are TRBV7-2 and TRBJ2-2; a weak D match, TRBD1 (6 bases). This CDR3 region has 15 residues. Trimming removed 2 bases at V and 1 base at J, with 8 bases between. Germline lookup yields CDR1 SGHTA and CDR2 FQGNSA. CDR3 nucleotide sequence: TGTGCCAGCAGCTTAAACAGGGTGAACACCGGGGAGCTGTTTTTT. Its translation is CASSLNRVNTGELFF.

The rearrangement joins TRBV18 to TRBJ1-2; 7 bases match TRBD1. Germline CDR1 reads KGHSH; CDR2 reads LQKENI. After removal of 1 base from V and 7 bases from J, the junction contained 6 bases not matched to a gene. The CDR3 extends over 14 amino acids. This CDR3 is CASSPQGQLPGYTF. The CDR3 DNA follows: TGTGCCAGCTCACCACAGGGACAGCTTCCTGGCTACACCTTC.

For the CDR3, the DNA is TGTGCCAGCAAAAGGGGCAGTCGGGATACGCAGTATTTT. This encodes CASKRGSRDTQYF. V and J are TRBV28 and TRBJ2-3, with D possibly TRBD1 on 5 matching bases. V was pared by 7 bases and J by 6 bases, with 14 bases between. Germline CDR1 reads MDHEN; CDR2 reads SYDVKM. The CDR3 has 13 amino acids.

In its sample, this clonotype was seen once. The chain is built from TRBV20-1 and TRBJ2-3, with 8 bases that match TRBD1. V was clipped by 3 bases and J by 2 bases; unmatched bases: 7. The CDR3 loop spans 15 amino acids. Germline V CDR1 and CDR2: DFQATT, SNEGSKA (reference sequence). The CDR3 DNA reads TGCAGTGCTAGCCGGGGACAGGTCAACACAGATACGCAGTATTTT. Translating gives CSASRGQVNTDTQYF.

A remark on this clonotype: A read error may produce the germline difference seen at one junction end. The V and J genes are TRBV7-9 and TRBJ2-1; 8 nucleotides align to TRBD1. Germline CDR1 is SEHNR and CDR2 is FQNEAQ (reference sequence). The CDR3 length is 17 residues. The CDR3 protein is CANSSPQTTGVRNEQFF. The CDR3 DNA reads TGTGCCAACAGCTCGCCCCAAACGACAGGGGTGCGAAATGAGCAGTTCTTC.

This clonotype has more than one count but fewer than ten. The genes are TRBV24-1 and TRBJ2-2; tentatively, D is TRBD2 (5 bases). Germline assignment: CDR1 KGHDR and CDR2 SFDVKD. With 8 bases removed from V and 4 bases from J, the gap between germline ends came to 10 bases. The CDR3 is 13 residues long. The CDR3 nucleotides read TGTGCCACCAACGGGGTAGGCACCGGGGAGCTGTTTTTT. Protein product: CATNGVGTGELFF.

V gene TRBV7-2 combines with J gene TRBJ2-5, with D tentatively TRBD2 (5 bases). Trimming shortened V by 1 base and J by 4 bases, and 19 bases separated the two germline ends. CDR3 length equals 17 residues. Germline V gene lookup returns CDR1 SGHTA and CDR2 FQGNSA. This CDR3 is CASSLGIGGRKLETQYF. CDR3 DNA sequence: TGTGCCAGCAGCTTAGGTATAGGAGGACGCAAGCTAGAGACCCAGTACTTC.

This chain uses TRBV7-2 with TRBJ2-7; 8 nucleotides line up with TRBD2. The CDR3 consists of 15 residues. Germline V gene data show CDR1 as SGHTA and CDR2 as FQGNSA. Trimming took 1 base from V and 7 from J; bases not matched to a gene: 9. CDR3 sequence reads: CASSLESRGAGEQYF. In DNA form, the CDR3 reads TGTGCCAGCAGCTTAGAATCGCGGGGGGCGGGGGAGCAGTACTTC.

This clonotype was detected a few times. The J gene is TRBJ2-3, the V gene TRBV20-1; 9 bases fit TRBD2. The CDR3 is 15 amino acids. Germline V lookup: CDR1 DFQATT, CDR2 SNEGSKA (reference sequence). Germline trimming cut 6 bases from V and 2 bases from J; bases unmatched to any gene: 9. Here the CDR3 DNA reads TGCAGTGCGTTCGGACTAGCGACAAACACAGATACGCAGTATTTT. Translated, it gives CSAFGLATNTDTQYF.

The chain links TRBV6-2 or TRBV6-3 to TRBJ2-3; weak D call: TRBD2 (6 bases). This CDR3 spans 13 amino acids. The V end was cut by 7 bases, the J end by 5 bases, with 13 bases between. Per the germline V gene, CDR1 is MNHEY and CDR2 is SVGEGT. The CDR3 sequence: CASTPTGGDTQYF. CDR3 sequence (DNA): TGTGCCAGCACCCCCACCGGGGGAGATACGCAGTATTTT.

This clonotype has a handful of counts. CDR3 protein: CASSDRDSRYNEQFF. The CDR3, as DNA: TGTGCCAGCAGCGACCGGGACTCAAGATACAATGAGCAGTTCTTC. V gene TRBV7-2 combines with J gene TRBJ2-1; a weak D match, TRBD2 (6 bases). Germline values: CDR1 SGHTA, CDR2 FQGNSA. There are 15 residues in the CDR3. V lost 5 bases, J lost 4 bases, and 15 bases lay in between.

This clonotype turned up a few times. This chain uses TRBV13 with TRBJ2-2; 8 bases match TRBD1. Germline values: CDR1 PRHDT, CDR2 FYEKMQ (reference sequence). The V segment lost 5 bases and the J segment 8 bases; nucleotides outside the gene matches: 16. There are 17 residues in the CDR3. The CDR3 nucleotides read TGTGCCAGCAGCCCACGGTCTGACAGGGGACGACCTGGGGAGCTGTTTTTT. It is translated as CASSPRSDRGRPGELFF.

J is TRBJ2-3 and V is TRBV20-1; 7 positions match TRBD2. Germline V gene lookup returns CDR1 DFQATT and CDR2 SNEGSKA (reference sequence). The CDR3 has 14 residues. J lost 0 bases, V lost 3 bases, and 3 bases had no gene match. CDR3 residues: CSARTSSSTDTQYF. For the CDR3, the DNA is TGCAGTGCTAGGACTAGCTCAAGCACAGATACGCAGTATTTT.

This clonotype turned up a few times. The V call is TRBV12-3 or TRBV12-4, the J call TRBJ2-1; 7 bases map to TRBD2. The length of the CDR3 is 14 residues. Trimming took 6 bases from V and 2 from J; bases not matched to a gene: 4. The CDR3: CASRAGLPYNEQFF. The CDR3 DNA follows: TGTGCCAGCAGAGCGGGACTCCCCTACAATGAGCAGTTCTTC.

This clonotype turned up a few times. The chain couples TRBV12-3 or TRBV12-4 to TRBJ2-1; 10 bases map to TRBD2. The CDR3 contains 15 residues. V was pared by 2 bases and J by 8 bases, with 6 bases of the junction left unmatched. In nucleotides, the CDR3 is TGTGCCAGCAGTTTAAGTAGCGGGGGGTCATATGAGCAGTTCTTC. Translation gives CASSLSSGGSYEQFF.

This clonotype was seen more than once but under ten times. This rearrangement joins TRBV7-2 to TRBJ2-7; D possibly corresponds to TRBD1 (6 bases). Per germline, CDR1 SGHTA and CDR2 FQGNSA. The length of the CDR3 is 14 residues. The V end lost 6 bases, the J end lost 5 bases, and 17 bases lay between the germline ends. The CDR3 region has the DNA TGTGCCAGCAGGAGCGGCAGGGGATCTGACGAGCAGTACTTC. Its translation is CASRSGRGSDEQYF.

The chain couples TRBV6-1 to TRBJ2-7; maybe TRBD1 (6 bases). Germline assignment: CDR1 MNHNS and CDR2 SASEGT. The CDR3 spans 16 residues. The V end lost 5 bases, the J end lost 1 base, and 18 bases lay between the germline ends. CDR3 in amino acids: CASSPLGRGQSYEQYF. The DNA of the CDR3 is TGTGCCAGCAGTCCCCTGGGCAGGGGACAATCCTACGAGCAGTACTTC.

Only a few counts were recorded for this clonotype. The chain joins TRBV12-3 or TRBV12-4 to TRBJ2-7, with D perhaps matching TRBD2 (6 bases). Trimming removed 5 bases at V and 3 bases at J, with 11 bases between. The length of the CDR3 is 13 residues. The CDR3 nucleotides read TGTGCCAGCAGTCCCCCGGGAGTCTACGAGCAGTACTTC. This codes for CASSPPGVYEQYF.